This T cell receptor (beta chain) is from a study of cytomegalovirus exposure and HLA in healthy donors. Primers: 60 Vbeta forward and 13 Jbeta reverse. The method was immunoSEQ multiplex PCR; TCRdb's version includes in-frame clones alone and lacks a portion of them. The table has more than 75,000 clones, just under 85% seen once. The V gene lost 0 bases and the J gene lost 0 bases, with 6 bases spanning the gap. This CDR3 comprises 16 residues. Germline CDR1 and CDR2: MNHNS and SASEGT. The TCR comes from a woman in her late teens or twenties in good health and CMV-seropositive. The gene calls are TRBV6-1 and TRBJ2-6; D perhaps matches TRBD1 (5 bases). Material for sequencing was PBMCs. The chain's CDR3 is CASSEADSSGANVLTF. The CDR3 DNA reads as TGTGCCAGCAGTGAAGCTGACAGCTCTGGGGCCAACGTCCTGACTTTC.